One sample yielded the 21 T cell receptor beta chains listed below, sequenced in a study of T cells in tuberculosis. The assay was immunoSEQ multiplex PCR, and TCRdb's table has in-frame clones only and misses some. Among 30,000 to 40,000 clones listed, approximately 94% were seen once. The time point denotes: new active TB diagnosis, blood taken before or within 7 days of starting treatment. The material sequenced was PBMCs, taken at tuberculosis diagnosis. These receptors were collected from an adult with tuberculosis.

This chain uses TRBV30 with TRBJ1-1; 8 bases fit TRBD1. There are 16 residues in the CDR3. Germline values: CDR1 GTSNPN, CDR2 SVGIG (reference sequence). The V and J ends lost 3 bases and 1 base, in that order; junction bases with no gene match: 10. CDR3 DNA: TGTGCCTGGAGGCGACAGGGGCGGGTTGCGAACACTGAAGCTTTCTTT. It encodes CAWRRQGRVANTEAFF.

The chain combines TRBV10-3 with TRBJ1-2; TRBD1 matches at 9 bases. Germline V gives CDR1 ENHRY, CDR2 SYGVKD. V trimming: 2 bases; J trimming: 6 bases; junction bases outside the gene matches: 4. There are 14 residues in the CDR3. The CDR3 sequence: CAISENTGGNGYTF. The CDR3 nucleotides are TGTGCCATCAGTGAGAATACAGGGGGCAATGGCTACACCTTC.

The rearrangement joins TRBV27 to TRBJ2-7, with a weak D call TRBD1 (5 bases). Germline CDR1 MNHEY, CDR2 SMNVEV (reference sequence). Trimming pared 5 bases from V and 4 bases from J, leaving 12 bases between. This CDR3 has 13 residues. The CDR3 spells CASSPHSGYEQYF. As DNA, the CDR3 is TGTGCCAGCAGTCCCCATTCAGGGTACGAGCAGTACTTC.

In its sample, this clone was seen once. The rearrangement uses TRBV4-1 and TRBJ2-1; 8 bases fit TRBD1. In germline, CDR1 is MGHRA, CDR2 YSYEKL. Germline trimming cut 5 bases from V and 8 bases from J; bases unmatched to any gene: 23. The CDR3 is 19 residues long. CDR3 DNA: TGCGCCAGCAGCTATTTCGTTAACCAGGGGGCCAAAGGGGGTGATGAGCAGTTCTTC. This translates into CASSYFVNQGAKGGDEQFF.

The V and J genes are TRBV6-5 and TRBJ1-6; 7 positions match TRBD1. This CDR3 comprises 14 residues. The ends lost 4 bases at V and 7 bases at J; junction bases unmatched: 4. Germline V gives CDR1 MNHEY, CDR2 SVGAGI. CDR3 in amino acids: CASSWGQINSPLHF. The DNA of the CDR3 is TGTGCCAGCAGTTGGGGACAGATAAATTCACCCCTCCACTTT.

The rearrangement links TRBV6-6 to TRBJ2-5; D gene ambiguous. TRBJ2-7 matches the DNA end more closely, so the J call is doubtful. The CDR3 consists of 13 residues. CDR1 is MNHNY, CDR2 SVGAGI, per germline (reference sequence). CDR3 sequence reads: CASRDTQDYEQYF. The DNA for the CDR3 is TGTGCCAGCAGGGATACTCAAGACTACGAGCAGTACTTC.

The rearrangement links TRBV10-1 to TRBJ1-1; 8 nucleotides match TRBD1. Germline V gene sequence: CDR1 WNHNN, CDR2 SYGVQD (reference sequence). The CDR3 consists of 13 residues. V lost 8 bases and J lost 4; bases outside the gene matches: 6. CDR3 residues: CASRWDRLTEAFF. The CDR3 DNA follows: TGCGCCAGCCGTTGGGACAGGCTCACTGAAGCTTTCTTT.

The V and J genes are TRBV30 and TRBJ2-3; tentatively, D is TRBD2 (5 bases). V was shortened by 0 bases and J by 3 bases, with 10 bases between the two germline ends. Germline loops: CDR1 GTSNPN, CDR2 SVGIG (reference sequence). The CDR3 contains 14 residues. DNA for the CDR3: TGTGCCTGGAGTGTAATATCGGGAACAGATACGCAGTATTTT. Protein sequence: CAWSVISGTDTQYF.

In DNA, the CDR3 is TGCGCCAGCAGGGGACAGGGGAGCACAGATACGCAGTATTTT. Protein sequence: CASRGQGSTDTQYF. The chain recombines TRBV5-1 with TRBJ2-3, with 10 bases fitting TRBD1. This CDR3 contains 14 residues. J lost 0 bases, V lost 5 bases, and 0 bases had no gene match. In germline, CDR1 is SGHRS, CDR2 YFSETQ.

This clone was detected once. The gene calls are TRBV29-1 and TRBJ2-3; possibly TRBD2 for D (6 bases). The CDR3 has 15 residues. Germline CDR1 reads SQVTM; CDR2 reads ANQGSEA. V dropped 6 bases and J dropped 3 bases, with 19 bases sitting between them. CDR3 residues: CSVVLPGLKTDTQYF. The CDR3 nucleotides read TGCAGCGTCGTCCTACCGGGACTCAAAACAGATACGCAGTATTTT.

V gene TRBV19 combines with J gene TRBJ1-1; D might be TRBD1 (5 bases). V lost 10 bases and J 0 bases, leaving 27 bases between the germline ends. Germline CDR1 and CDR2: LNHDA and SQIVND (reference sequence). The CDR3 length is 18 residues. The CDR3 DNA reads as TGTGCCACCCAACACGCCCAGGGAGGGATCAGGATGAACACTGAAGCTTTCTTT. Translated, it gives CATQHAQGGIRMNTEAFF.

This clone was observed once. The V and J genes are TRBV11-2 and TRBJ2-7; TRBD1 matches at 7 bases. V gave up 4 bases and J gave up 7 bases; unmatched junction bases: 10. The CDR3 has 14 residues. The germline V gene encodes CDR1 SGHAT and CDR2 FQNNGV. The CDR3 sequence: CASSYDRAAGEQYF. CDR3 DNA sequence: TGTGCCAGCAGCTACGACAGGGCGGCAGGGGAGCAGTACTTC.

The chain recombines TRBV7-2 with TRBJ2-2, with D possibly being TRBD1 (5 bases). V was cut by 2 bases and J by 6 bases, with 7 bases left in between. This CDR3 contains 13 residues. The germline V gene encodes CDR1 SGHTA and CDR2 FQGNSA. In DNA form, the CDR3 reads TGTGCCAGCAGCTTACAGGGCTCCGGGGAGCTGTTTTTT. Protein sequence: CASSLQGSGELFF.

V is TRBV6-1 and J is TRBJ2-5; D is undetermined. Germline V lookup: CDR1 MNHNS, CDR2 SASEGT. Trimming took off 3 bases at V and 5 bases at J, with 7 bases between the two ends. The CDR3 loop spans 12 amino acids. Written as DNA, the CDR3 is TGTGCCAGCAGTGAGGTGGAGGAGACCCAGTACTTC. Protein sequence: CASSEVEETQYF.

This clone occurred once. This chain links TRBV5-1 with TRBJ1-4; TRBD1 aligns across 8 bases. CDR1 and CDR2 from the germline V gene are SGHRS and YFSETQ. V was clipped by 4 bases and J by 8 bases; unmatched bases: 10. This CDR3 is 15 amino acids long. The CDR3 region is CASSPSGGREEKLFF. CDR3 in DNA: TGCGCCAGCAGCCCTTCAGGGGGCAGGGAGGAAAAACTGTTTTTT.

The CDR3 sequence: CASSFGQSYNEQFF. The CDR3, as DNA: TGCGCCAGCAGCTTTGGACAGAGCTACAATGAGCAGTTCTTC. V usage is TRBV5-1 and J usage is TRBJ2-1; tentative D call: TRBD1 (6 bases). The CDR3 extends over 14 amino acids. Between the trimmed V and J ends, which lost 2 bases and 3 bases, there was a span of 9 bases. Germline V gives CDR1 SGHRS, CDR2 YFSETQ. Supplemented by reference TRBV5-1 and TRBJ2-1, the full variable domain reads KAGVTQTPRYLIKTRGQQVTLSCSPISGHRSVSWYQQTPGQGLQFLFEYFSETQRNKGNFPGRFSGRQFSNSRSEMNVSTLELGDSALYLCASSFGQSYNEQFFGPGTRLTVL.

The V gene is TRBV4-2, the J gene TRBJ1-4; weak D call: TRBD1 (5 bases). Germline V gives CDR1 LGHNA, CDR2 YNFKEQ. Trimming removed 0 bases from V and 11 bases from J, with 16 bases in between. The CDR3 totals 15 residues. The CDR3 region has the DNA TGTGCCAGCAGCCAAGATAGGGGCACGGACGGGAAACTGTTTTTT. This sequence encodes CASSQDRGTDGKLFF.

The chain has TRBV7-8 and TRBJ2-2; possibly TRBD1 for D (5 bases). V lost 1 base, J lost 4 bases, and 7 bases lay in between. Germline V CDR1 and CDR2: SGHVS, FQNEAQ. The CDR3 contains 14 residues. CDR3 in amino acids: CASSLDRITGELFF. The CDR3 DNA follows: TGTGCCAGCAGCTTAGACAGGATCACCGGGGAGCTGTTTTTT.

The chain employs TRBV6-5 and TRBJ2-3; D remains unclear. The CDR3 extends over 13 amino acids. CDR1 MNHEY and CDR2 SVGAGI come from the germline V gene. Trimming pared 6 bases from V and 4 bases from J, leaving 11 bases between. The CDR3 region is CASSSLVADTQYF. The CDR3 region has the DNA TGTGCCAGCAGCTCCCTAGTAGCAGATACGCAGTATTTT.

The chain has TRBV30 and TRBJ2-7; no definite D call. Germline CDR1 GTSNPN, CDR2 SVGIG (reference sequence). This CDR3 contains 12 residues. V lost 2 bases, J lost 3 bases, and 8 bases lay in between. For the CDR3, the DNA is TGTGCCTGGAGTATCTCGGGCTACGAGCAGTACTTC. The encoded protein is CAWSISGYEQYF.

V gene TRBV10-3 combines with J gene TRBJ2-7; TRBD1 matches 7 bases. The CDR3 totals 15 residues. The trim removed 6 bases at V and 3 bases at J, leaving 11 bases unmatched. Looked up from germline, CDR1 is ENHRY and CDR2 is SYGVKD. CDR3 in amino acids: CAIRGSGTANYEQYF. The DNA of the CDR3 is TGTGCCATCAGAGGATCCGGGACAGCGAACTACGAGCAGTACTTC.